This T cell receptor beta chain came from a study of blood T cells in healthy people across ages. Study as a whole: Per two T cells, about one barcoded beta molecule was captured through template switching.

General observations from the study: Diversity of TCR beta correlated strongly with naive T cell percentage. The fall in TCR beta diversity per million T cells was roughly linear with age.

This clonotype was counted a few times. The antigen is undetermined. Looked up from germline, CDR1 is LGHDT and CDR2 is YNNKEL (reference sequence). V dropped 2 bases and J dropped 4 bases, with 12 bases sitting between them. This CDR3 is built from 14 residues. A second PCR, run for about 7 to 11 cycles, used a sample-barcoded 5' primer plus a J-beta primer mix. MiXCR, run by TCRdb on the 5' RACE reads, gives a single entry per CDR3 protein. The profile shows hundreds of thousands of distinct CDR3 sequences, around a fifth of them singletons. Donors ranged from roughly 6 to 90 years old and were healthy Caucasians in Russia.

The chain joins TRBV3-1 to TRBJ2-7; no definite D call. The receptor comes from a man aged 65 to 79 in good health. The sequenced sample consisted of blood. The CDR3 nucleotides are TGTGCCAGCAGCCAATATCGGAATTCTTACGAGCAGTACTTC. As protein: CASSQYRNSYEQYF.